These T cell receptor beta chains were read from a single sample in a study of cytomegalovirus exposure and HLA in healthy donors. Sequencing was performed with immunoSEQ multiplex PCR; in TCRdb, only in-frame clones are kept and a portion is missing. In the table there are roughly 99,000 clones, roughly 80% of which are singletons. The sample consisted of PBMCs. Source of these receptors: a man aged 25 to 40 in good health and CMV-seronegative. The CDR3 runs from the conserved cysteine through the conserved F or W. A D gene is named only where the DNA matches it firmly. Clone size is shown for a subset of rows, as once, few, many or a class of expanded clone.

V gene	clone size	J gene	D gene	CDR3 protein	CDR3 DNA
TRBV5-1	few	TRBJ1-1	-	CAVSTGNTEAFF	TGCGCCGTGTCGACAGGGAACACTGAAGCTTTCTTT
TRBV6-1	few	TRBJ2-7	TRBD2	CASSRLAGGGQYF	TGTGCCAGCAGTAGGCTAGCGGGGGGTGGGCAGTACTTC
TRBV4-1	-	TRBJ2-2	TRBD1	CASSRSGTGGTGELFF	TGCGCCAGCAGCCGGTCCGGGACAGGGGGAACCGGGGAGCTGTTTTTT
TRBV5-1	-	TRBJ2-7	TRBD2	CASRPSGSTSEQYF	TGCGCCAGCAGACCTAGCGGGAGTACGTCCGAGCAGTACTTC
TRBV28	few	TRBJ2-5	-	CASSLPRGSETQYF	TGTGCCAGCAGTTTACCCAGGGGAAGCGAGACCCAGTACTTC
TRBV6-5	-	TRBJ2-7	-	CASSERSTYEQYF	TGTGCCAGCAGTGAGCGATCTACCTACGAGCAGTACTTC
TRBV4-1	-	TRBJ2-4	TRBD2	CASSQDRPSGLAGEFSIQYF	TGCGCCAGCAGCCAAGATCGCCCCTCGGGGCTAGCGGGAGAATTTTCCATTCAGTACTTC
TRBV2	-	TRBJ1-2	-	CASGRVGGSYGYTF	TGTGCCAGCGGACGGGTGGGGGGGAGCTATGGCTACACCTTC
TRBV27	-	TRBJ2-5	-	CASSSNQETQYF	TGTGCCAGCAGTTCCAACCAAGAGACCCAGTACTTC
TRBV28	-	TRBJ2-7	-	CASRDRTYEQYF	TGTGCCAGCAGGGATAGGACTTACGAGCAGTACTTC
TRBV11-2	-	TRBJ2-2	-	CASSLVHWLGAGELFF	TGTGCCAGCAGCTTAGTTCACTGGCTAGGGGCCGGGGAGCTGTTTTTT
TRBV10-2	-	TRBJ2-1	-	CASTLRGNEQFF	TGCGCCAGCACCCTTAGGGGCAATGAGCAGTTCTTC
TRBV12-2	-	TRBJ2-7	-	CASRPERVYEQYF	TGTGCAAGTCGCCCCGAACGAGTCTACGAGCAGTACTTC
TRBV10-1	few	TRBJ2-3	TRBD2	CASRTSGGNTQYF	TGCGCCAGCAGGACTAGCGGGGGGAATACGCAGTATTTT
TRBV6-1	-	TRBJ2-7	TRBD2	CASRLAGGTYEQYF	TGTGCCAGCAGGCTAGCGGGAGGGACCTACGAGCAGTACTTC
TRBV6-5	once	TRBJ2-3	-	CASSYSERVSTDTQYF	TGTGCCAGCAGTTACTCTGAGCGGGTCAGCACAGATACGCAGTATTTT
TRBV5-4	-	TRBJ1-1	TRBD1	CASSQMTGSVTEAFF	TGTGCCAGCAGCCAGATGACAGGGAGTGTTACTGAAGCTTTCTTT
TRBV19	-	TRBJ1-2	-	CASGVPYGYTF	TGTGCCAGCGGGGTTCCCTATGGCTACACCTTC
TRBV7-3	-	TRBJ2-1	-	CASSPPGVYEQFF	TGTGCCAGCAGCCCCCCCGGGGTGTATGAGCAGTTCTTC
TRBV13	-	TRBJ2-7	TRBD2	CASSLGRGSGKWEQYF	TGTGCCAGCAGCTTAGGGCGGGGGAGCGGGAAATGGGAGCAGTACTTC